This T cell receptor (beta chain) is from a study of OX40 agonist ivuxolimab in advanced cancers. There are 15 residues in the CDR3. Trimming left V 5 bases short and J 0 bases short, with 14 bases between. CDR1 and CDR2 from the germline V gene are MNHNS and SASEGT. Assay: immunoSEQ multiplex PCR; the TCRdb copy retains only in-frame clones and omits some. Among more than 75,000 clones listed, about four fifths were seen once. Study-wide results and limits: At 0.1 to 3.0 mg/kg and by week 6, clonal expansion occurred in CD4+ and CD8+ blood T cells. Some patients who did not respond also had low normalized T-cell clonal expansion.

This clone was observed once. The antigen is not known. V gene TRBV6-1 combines with J gene TRBJ2-7, with a weak D call TRBD1 (6 bases). The specimen comprised CD4+ or CD8+ T cells sorted from blood, sampled in a trial of the OX40 agonist ivuxolimab. The source of this sequence is an adult with an advanced solid tumor such as melanoma, head and neck, liver or kidney cancer. The CDR3 loop is CASSTDSASSYEQYF. The CDR3 DNA follows: TGTGCCAGCAGTACGGACAGCGCAAGCTCCTACGAGCAGTACTTC.